This T cell receptor (beta chain) was captured in a study of shared clonotypes between healthy human individuals. Study information: CD8 memory received one plate per donor, CD8 naive two, CD4 memory three and CD4 naive three.

Every donor, a Caucasian adult, lived in Nashville, Tennessee. CD45RA+ naive and CD45RA-negative memory subsets were separated from CD4+ cells. Per sorted-subset replicate PCR, input was 200 to 250 ng DNA, representing roughly 28,000 T cell genomes. Profiled with immunoSEQ multiplex PCR; TCRdb holds only in-frame clones, not every one. The sample holds just over 2,000,000 clones, 85% to 95% seen once. This clone was detected once. The sample was naive CD4+ T cells sorted from blood. Subset noted: CD45RA+ positively selected. The receptor's source is a man younger than 30 in good health.

Written as DNA, the CDR3 is TGCGCCAGCAGCAGAACAGGGGCCGAACCACACGAGCAGTACTTC. It yields the protein CASSRTGAEPHEQYF. The V gene is TRBV5-1, the J gene TRBJ2-7, with 7 bases fitting TRBD1. Germline V CDR1 and CDR2: SGHRS, YFSETQ. V was pared by 4 bases and J by 5 bases, with 12 bases of the junction left unmatched. This CDR3 region has 15 residues. Looking up the rest from reference TRBV5-1 and TRBJ2-7 gives the full variable domain: KAGVTQTPRYLIKTRGQQVTLSCSPISGHRSVSWYQQTPGQGLQFLFEYFSETQRNKGNFPGRFSGRQFSNSRSEMNVSTLELGDSALYLCASSRTGAEPHEQYFGPGTRLTVT.